This passage covers 26 T cell receptor beta chains from one sample sequenced in a study of T cells after yellow fever vaccination. MiXCR, applied by TCRdb to the 5' RACE reads, yields one record per CDR3 protein. Found here are about 130,000 distinct CDR3 sequences, more than 7.5% of them singletons; the top ten hold 40%. Sequencing used CD8+ T cells sorted from PBMCs, obtained on the day of the yellow fever booster vaccination. These receptors all stem from a man aged 18 to 30 who received the YFV17D yellow fever vaccine.

This sequence joins TRBV6-2 or TRBV6-3 and TRBJ1-1, with D perhaps TRBD1 (6 bases). CDR3 length equals 16 residues. V was cut by 6 bases and J by 0 bases, with 17 bases left in between. Germline CDR1 is MNHEY and CDR2 is SVGEGT. CDR3 in DNA: TGTGCCAGCAGCCCCCCCGAACAGGGTATGAACACTGAAGCTTTCTTT. Protein product: CASSPPEQGMNTEAFF.

The chain employs TRBV3-1 and TRBJ2-3; TRBD1 aligns across 7 bases. V shed 0 bases and J 6 bases; nucleotides not matched to a gene: 12. Germline-derived CDR1 and CDR2 are LGHDT and YNNKEL (reference sequence). The CDR3 is made up of 17 amino acids. CDR3: CASSQDVDRVGVDTQYF. The CDR3 DNA is TGTGCCAGCAGCCAAGACGTAGACAGGGTCGGTGTGGATACGCAGTATTTT.

This clonotype has only a few counts. J is TRBJ2-1 and V is TRBV5-5; D is tentatively TRBD1 or TRBD2 (6 bases each). Trimming left V 6 bases short and J 0 bases short, with 19 bases between. The CDR3 loop spans 17 amino acids. CDR1 and CDR2 (germline): SGHKS, YYEKEE (reference sequence). The CDR3 sequence: CASIQFGGLSSYNEQFF. CDR3 in DNA: TGTGCCAGCATTCAATTTGGGGGGCTGAGCTCCTACAATGAGCAGTTCTTC. The full variable domain, in which reference TRBV5-5 and TRBJ2-1 provide the parts outside the CDR3, is DAGVTQSPTHLIKTRGQQVTLRCSPISGHKSVSWYQQVLGQGPQFIFQYYEKEERGRGNFPDRFSARQFPNYSSELNVNALLLGDSALYLCASIQFGGLSSYNEQFFGPGTRLTVL.

V gene TRBV4-1 combines with J gene TRBJ2-5, with D possibly TRBD2 on 5 matching bases. Trimming removed 5 bases from V and 5 bases from J, with 12 bases in between. Germline CDR1 MGHRA, CDR2 YSYEKL. The CDR3 length is 13 residues. CDR3 in amino acids: CASSGGPQETQYF. CDR3 nucleotide sequence: TGCGCCAGCAGCGGAGGCCCGCAGGAGACCCAGTACTTC.

This clonotype was picked up a small number of times. The chain combines TRBV10-3 with TRBJ1-6; 7 bases agree with TRBD1. J was trimmed by 7 bases and V by 3 bases; bases with no gene match: 0. CDR1 and CDR2 from the germline V gene are ENHRY and SYGVKD. CDR3 size: 13 residues. CDR3 bases: TGTGCCATCAGTGACAGGGGGAATTCACCCCTCCACTTT. Its translation: CAISDRGNSPLHF.

The sample holds a few counts of this clonotype. V and J are TRBV20-1 and TRBJ2-1; TRBD2 aligns across 12 bases. CDR3 size: 14 residues. Germline CDR1 DFQATT, CDR2 SNEGSKA (reference sequence). V dropped 1 base and J dropped 7; count of bases not matched to a gene: 2. Here the CDR3 reads CSARVLAGGNEQFF. DNA for the CDR3: TGCAGTGCTAGAGTACTAGCGGGGGGTAATGAGCAGTTCTTC.

The chain joins TRBV7-9 to TRBJ1-5, with 7 bases that match TRBD1. The germline CDR1 and CDR2 sequences are SEHNR and FQNEAQ (reference sequence). The V segment lost 5 bases and the J segment 5 bases; nucleotides outside the gene matches: 9. The CDR3 runs 15 residues. CDR3 amino acids: CASSHTGVRDQPQHF. The CDR3 DNA sequence: TGTGCCAGCAGCCATACAGGGGTACGGGATCAGCCCCAGCATTTT. The full variable domain, its missing parts supplied by reference TRBV7-9 and TRBJ1-5, is DTGVSQNPRHKITKRGQNVTFRCDPISEHNRLYWYRQTLGQGPEFLTYFQNEAQLEKSRLLSDRFSAERPKGSFSTLEIQRTEQGDSAMYLCASSHTGVRDQPQHFGDGTRLSIL.

This clonotype was counted ten times or more. V is TRBV7-9 and J is TRBJ2-7, with D possibly matching TRBD2 (5 bases). V lost 4 bases and J 7 bases, leaving 11 bases between the germline ends. Germline CDR1 reads SEHNR; CDR2 reads FQNEAQ (reference sequence). The CDR3 runs 12 residues. The CDR3 DNA reads as TGTGCCAGCAGCTCACCCTCGGGAGAGCAGTACTTC. This codes for CASSSPSGEQYF.

This clonotype was seen a few times. This chain links TRBV7-6 with TRBJ1-5; 7 nucleotides align to TRBD1. After removal of 1 base from V and 5 bases from J, the junction contained 2 bases not matched to a gene. Germline CDR1 SGHVS, CDR2 FNYEAQ. The CDR3 extends over 14 amino acids. The CDR3 loop reads CASSLGQGHQPQHF. As DNA, the CDR3 is TGTGCCAGCAGCTTAGGACAGGGTCATCAGCCCCAGCATTTT.

The CDR3 region has the DNA TGCGCCAGCAGCCGCGGGACAGGGATGAACACTGAAGCTTTCTTT. This translates into CASSRGTGMNTEAFF. The chain is built from TRBV4-3 and TRBJ1-1; the match to TRBD1 covers 9 bases. The CDR3 runs 15 residues. Germline V lookup: CDR1 LGHNA, CDR2 YSLEER. J gave up 0 bases and V 4 bases, and 3 bases lay outside the gene matches.

This clonotype was picked up a small number of times. The J gene is TRBJ1-1, the V gene TRBV3-1; D is unclear. CDR1 is LGHDT, CDR2 YNNKEL, per germline (reference sequence). CDR3 size: 14 residues. Trimming removed 4 bases from V and 0 bases from J, with 9 bases in between. The CDR3 DNA is TGTGCCAGCAGCCGCGCCTTTATGAACACTGAAGCTTTCTTT. It codes for CASSRAFMNTEAFF.

This clonotype was counted at least ten times. The genes are TRBV7-2 and TRBJ2-1; 16 bases are a match to TRBD2. The germline CDR1 and CDR2 sequences are SGHTA and FQGNSA. V gave up 5 bases and J gave up 3 bases; unmatched junction bases: 22. The length of the CDR3 is 23 residues. Here the CDR3 DNA reads TGTGCCAGCAGCGCACCCGCGGGTCCAACCGGGACTAGCGGGGGGGCGGTCTACAATGAGCAGTTCTTC. Translation gives CASSAPAGPTGTSGGAVYNEQFF.

This clonotype was seen repeatedly, ten times or more. The CDR3 DNA is TGCAGCGTTTCACAGACAGACACCTACGAGCAGTACTTC. It encodes CSVSQTDTYEQYF. The chain uses TRBV29-1 and TRBJ2-7; D is perhaps TRBD1 (5 bases). This CDR3 comprises 13 residues. CDR1 is SQVTM, CDR2 ANQGSEA, per germline. V lost 5 bases and J lost 2, with 13 bases in between.

In its sample, this clonotype was seen many times. This rearrangement joins TRBV29-1 to TRBJ2-1; 10 bases align to TRBD2. This CDR3 is 14 amino acids long. V lost 4 bases, J lost 7 bases, and 7 bases stayed unmatched. Germline values: CDR1 SQVTM, CDR2 ANQGSEA. This CDR3 is CSVVVAGGFNEQFF. CDR3 in DNA: TGCAGCGTTGTTGTAGCGGGGGGTTTTAATGAGCAGTTCTTC.

This clonotype was recorded at least ten times. The CDR3 region is CASSHGLAGLSEQYF. The CDR3 DNA reads as TGTGCCAGCAGCCACGGACTAGCGGGTTTGAGCGAGCAGTACTTC. The chain has TRBV6-5 and TRBJ2-7; 11 bases are shared with TRBD2. In germline, CDR1 is MNHEY, CDR2 SVGAGI. This CDR3 region has 15 residues. After removal of 6 bases from V and 6 bases from J, the junction contained 10 bases not matched to a gene.

This clonotype has only a few counts. The chain recombines TRBV6-5 with TRBJ2-1, with D maybe TRBD1 (5 bases). The V end lost 5 bases, the J end lost 2 bases, and 16 bases lay between the germline ends. CDR3 length equals 16 residues. Germline V lookup: CDR1 MNHEY, CDR2 SVGAGI. The CDR3 DNA reads as TGTGCCAGCAGTCGGTTCCAGGGCAGGCCCTACAATGAGCAGTTCTTC. Its protein product is CASSRFQGRPYNEQFF.

J is TRBJ1-4 and V is TRBV12-3 or TRBV12-4; 7 bases match TRBD1. V was pared by 6 bases and J by 0 bases, with 16 bases of the junction left unmatched. The length of the CDR3 is 19 residues. CDR3: CASSIRDRKLYSTNEKLFF. The CDR3 nucleotides read TGTGCCAGCAGCATCCGGGACAGAAAGTTGTACTCAACTAATGAAAAACTGTTTTTT.

The table lists this clonotype with a few counts. J is TRBJ2-7 and V is TRBV20-1; unclear D gene. Germline-derived CDR1 and CDR2 are DFQATT and SNEGSKA (reference sequence). The CDR3 is 14 residues long. The V end was cut by 3 bases, the J end by 3 bases, with 15 bases between. The CDR3 bases are TGCAGTGCTAGCGACTCCTCGGTCCACTACGAGCAGTACTTC. As protein: CSASDSSVHYEQYF.

This clonotype was recorded a few times. This chain joins TRBV15 and TRBJ2-4, with D uncertain. The CDR3 runs to 16 residues. CDR1 is LNHNV and CDR2 is YYDKDF in the germline V gene (reference sequence). The V end was cut by 1 base, the J end by 0 bases, with 10 bases between. As DNA, the CDR3 is TGTGCCACCAGCAGAGTAGGCACTGTAGCCAAAAACATTCAGTACTTC. Its protein product is CATSRVGTVAKNIQYF.

This clonotype was counted at least ten times. CDR3 nucleotides: TGTGCCAGCAGCCGACGGGGGGCCAACGTCCTGACTTTC. Translating it yields CASSRRGANVLTF. V usage is TRBV6-5 and J usage is TRBJ2-6; no definite D call. Per the germline V gene, CDR1 is MNHEY and CDR2 is SVGAGI. This CDR3 has 13 residues. V lost 6 bases, J lost 4 bases, and 7 bases lay in between.

This rearrangement joins TRBV10-3 to TRBJ2-2; D uncertain. Germline V gene lookup returns CDR1 ENHRY and CDR2 SYGVKD. The germline V and J ends were trimmed by 7 bases and 2 bases, with 8 bases remaining between them. The CDR3 is 13 amino acids. The CDR3 reads CAIKVGNTGELFF. Here the CDR3 DNA reads TGTGCCATCAAAGTCGGTAACACCGGGGAGCTGTTTTTT.

In this sample, this clonotype turned up a few times. V usage is TRBV6-2 or TRBV6-3 and J usage is TRBJ2-7; tentatively, D is TRBD2 (5 bases). Trimming removed 7 bases from V and 3 bases from J, with 19 bases in between. The CDR3 covers 15 residues. Germline assignment: CDR1 MNHEY and CDR2 SVGEGT. The DNA of the CDR3 is TGTGCCAGCACCTCAAACGGGGAGCCTAGCTACGAGCAGTACTTC. As protein: CASTSNGEPSYEQYF.

This clonotype was counted only a few times. The J gene is TRBJ2-2, the V gene TRBV7-2; D is perhaps TRBD2 (5 bases). The germline V gene encodes CDR1 SGHTA and CDR2 FQGNSA. The CDR3 spans 14 residues. V was clipped by 8 bases and J by 2 bases, with 12 bases between them. CDR3 protein: CASGLGINTGELFF. The DNA for the CDR3 is TGTGCCAGCGGACTCGGAATTAACACCGGGGAGCTGTTTTTT.

This clonotype has more than one count but fewer than ten. The rearrangement joins TRBV4-3 to TRBJ2-6; D remains unclear. The CDR3 extends over 14 amino acids. V was shortened by 4 bases and J by 4 bases, with 8 bases between the two germline ends. The germline gives CDR1 LGHNA, CDR2 YSLEER. CDR3 sequence: CASSPAPGANVLTF. The CDR3, as DNA: TGCGCCAGCAGCCCGGCTCCGGGGGCCAACGTCCTGACTTTC.

This clonotype was seen more than once but under ten times. The chain has TRBV7-8 and TRBJ2-5, with 8 bases lining up with TRBD2. V trimming: 5 bases; J trimming: 4 bases; junction bases outside the gene matches: 12. The CDR3 has 16 residues. Germline lookup yields CDR1 SGHVS and CDR2 FQNEAQ. The CDR3 spells CASSPVLRGERETQYF. DNA of the CDR3: TGTGCCAGCAGCCCGGTCCTGCGGGGGGAGCGAGAGACCCAGTACTTC.

This rearrangement joins TRBV7-2 to TRBJ2-1; D is unclear. V was clipped by 5 bases and J by 2 bases, with 13 bases between them. The CDR3 sequence is 15 residues long. Germline V gives CDR1 SGHTA, CDR2 FQGNSA. The CDR3 loop reads CASSPGILAYNEQFF. CDR3 nucleotides: TGTGCCAGCAGCCCTGGTATATTAGCCTACAATGAGCAGTTCTTC.